The 3 T cell receptor beta chains given below trace back to one sample, sequenced in a study of identical twins. TCRdb redid the calling of the 5' RACE reads with MiXCR, one entry per CDR3 protein. The sample shows 350,000 or so distinct CDR3 sequences, around an eighth of them seen only once. These sequences were also reported in another study, on yellow fever vaccine responses in identical twins.

Sequencing input: CD8+ T cells sorted from blood. The receptor set was obtained from a woman under 30 in good health.

This clonotype was seen repeatedly, ten times or more. The gene calls are TRBV10-3 and TRBJ2-1, with D possibly being TRBD2 (5 bases). Trimming removed 4 bases from V and 6 bases from J, with 10 bases in between. Germline-derived CDR1 and CDR2 are ENHRY and SYGVKD. The CDR3 has 13 amino acids. The CDR3 DNA reads TGTGCCATCAGTGGCCTAGCCAGCAATGAGCAGTTCTTC. This sequence encodes CAISGLASNEQFF.

This clonotype was counted between two and nine times. This chain connects TRBV5-5 to TRBJ2-5, with a weak D call TRBD1 (5 bases). In germline, CDR1 is SGHKS, CDR2 YYEKEE (reference sequence). The CDR3 contains 17 residues. V dropped 6 bases and J dropped 0 bases, with 21 bases sitting between them. The CDR3 is CASTPHQGHPYQETQYF. CDR3 sequence (DNA): TGTGCCAGCACCCCTCACCAAGGACATCCGTACCAAGAGACCCAGTACTTC.

V and J are TRBV7-8 and TRBJ2-1; 8 bases line up with TRBD1. Germline V gene lookup returns CDR1 SGHVS and CDR2 FQNEAQ. The CDR3 consists of 14 residues. Trimming removed 0 bases from V and 9 bases from J; junction bases left unmatched: 4. The CDR3 region is CASSLAEGQGEQFF. In DNA, the CDR3 is TGTGCCAGCAGCTTAGCCGAAGGACAGGGTGAGCAGTTCTTC.